This T cell receptor (beta chain) was found in a study of shared clonotypes between healthy human individuals. Study-wide results and limits: In the sorted subsets, rarefaction showed sequencing was incomplete despite large depth.

Assay used: immunoSEQ multiplex PCR; TCRdb lists only in-frame clones, some missing. The sample gives 550,000 to 750,000 clones, roughly 95% of which show up once; 0.095% to 0.12% is in the top ten. CD45RO-negative CD8 cells positively selected for CCR7 made up the naive population, which excluded terminally differentiated effector memory CD45RA+ cells. About this clone: The antigen is undetermined.

Germline CDR1 is SGHDT and CDR2 is YYEEEE. The CDR3 contains 15 residues. V was clipped by 0 bases and J by 9 bases, with 19 bases between them. V and J are TRBV5-6 and TRBJ2-7, with D possibly matching TRBD1 (6 bases). Source material: naive CD8+ T cells sorted from blood. This TCR was recovered from a woman in her 30s in good health. CDR3 loop: CASSLEGLGTHGQYF. DNA for the CDR3: TGTGCCAGCAGCTTGGAAGGGCTAGGGACACACGGGCAGTACTTC.